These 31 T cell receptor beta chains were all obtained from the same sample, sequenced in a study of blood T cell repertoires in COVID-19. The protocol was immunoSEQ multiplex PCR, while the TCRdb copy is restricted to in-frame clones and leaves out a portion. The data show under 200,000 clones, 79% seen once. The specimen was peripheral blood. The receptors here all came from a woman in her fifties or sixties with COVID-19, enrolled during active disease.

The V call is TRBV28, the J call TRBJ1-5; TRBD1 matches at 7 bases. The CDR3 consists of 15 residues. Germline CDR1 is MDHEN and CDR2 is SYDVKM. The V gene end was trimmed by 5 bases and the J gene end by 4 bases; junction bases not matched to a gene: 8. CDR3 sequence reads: CASSPMGQINQPQHF. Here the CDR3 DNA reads TGTGCCAGCAGTCCGATGGGACAGATAAATCAGCCCCAGCATTTT.

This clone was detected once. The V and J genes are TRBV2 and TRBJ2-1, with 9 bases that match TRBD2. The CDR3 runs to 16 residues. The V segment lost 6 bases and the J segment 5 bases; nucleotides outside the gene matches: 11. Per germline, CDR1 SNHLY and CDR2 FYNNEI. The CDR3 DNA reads TGTGCCAGCAGCAAGACTAGCGGACTAACCAACAATGAGCAGTTCTTC. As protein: CASSKTSGLTNNEQFF. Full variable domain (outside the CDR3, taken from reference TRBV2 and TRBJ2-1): EPEVTQTPSHQVTQMGQEVILRCVPISNHLYFYWYRQILGQKVEFLVSFYNNEISEKSEIFDDQFSVERPDGSNFTLKIRSTKLEDSAMYFCASSKTSGLTNNEQFFGPGTRLTVL.

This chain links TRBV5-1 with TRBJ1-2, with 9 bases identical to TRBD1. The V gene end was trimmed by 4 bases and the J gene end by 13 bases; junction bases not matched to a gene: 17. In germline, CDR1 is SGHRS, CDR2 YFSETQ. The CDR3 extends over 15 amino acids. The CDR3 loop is CASSPGHGRGTGCTF. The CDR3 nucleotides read TGCGCCAGCAGCCCTGGTCATGGTCGGGGGACAGGGTGCACCTTC.

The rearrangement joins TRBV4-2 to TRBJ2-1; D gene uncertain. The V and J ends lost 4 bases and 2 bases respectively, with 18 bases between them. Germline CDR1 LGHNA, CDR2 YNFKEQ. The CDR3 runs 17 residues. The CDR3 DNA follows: TGTGCCAGCAGCCCCACCCAGAGGAGTAGCACCTACAATGAGCAGTTCTTC. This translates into CASSPTQRSSTYNEQFF.

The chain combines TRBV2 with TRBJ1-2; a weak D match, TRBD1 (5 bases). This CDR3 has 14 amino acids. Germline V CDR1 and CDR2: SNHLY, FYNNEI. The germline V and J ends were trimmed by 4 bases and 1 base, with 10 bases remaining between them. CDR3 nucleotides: TGTGCCAGCAGTGCCGGACACGTTAACTATGGCTACACCTTC. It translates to CASSAGHVNYGYTF.

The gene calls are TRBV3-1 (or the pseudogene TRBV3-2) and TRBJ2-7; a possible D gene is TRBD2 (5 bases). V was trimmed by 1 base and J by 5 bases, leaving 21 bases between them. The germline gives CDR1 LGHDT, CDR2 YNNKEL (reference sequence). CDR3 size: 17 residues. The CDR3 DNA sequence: TGTGCCAGCAGCCAAGGGGTCTTCCGGGGATTTGGGGACGAGCAGTACTTC. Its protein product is CASSQGVFRGFGDEQYF.

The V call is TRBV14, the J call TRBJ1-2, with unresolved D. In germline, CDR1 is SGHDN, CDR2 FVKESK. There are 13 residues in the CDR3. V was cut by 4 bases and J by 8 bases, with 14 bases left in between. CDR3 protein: CASSPRGGFGYTF. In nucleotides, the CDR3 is TGTGCCAGCAGCCCTCGAGGAGGGTTCGGCTACACCTTC. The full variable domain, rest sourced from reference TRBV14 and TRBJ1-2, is EAGVTQFPSHSVIEKGQTVTLRCDPISGHDNLYWYRRVMGKEIKFLLHFVKESKQDESGMPNNRFLAERTGGTYSTLKVQPAELEDSGVYFCASSPRGGFGYTFGSGTRLTVV.

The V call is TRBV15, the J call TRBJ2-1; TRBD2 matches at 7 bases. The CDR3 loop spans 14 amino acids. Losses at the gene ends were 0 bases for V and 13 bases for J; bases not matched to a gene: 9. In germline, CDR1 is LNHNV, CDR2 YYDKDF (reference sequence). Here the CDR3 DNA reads TGTGCCACCAGCAGAGAGACTAGCAGTTCTGCACAGTTCTTC. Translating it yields CATSRETSSSAQFF.

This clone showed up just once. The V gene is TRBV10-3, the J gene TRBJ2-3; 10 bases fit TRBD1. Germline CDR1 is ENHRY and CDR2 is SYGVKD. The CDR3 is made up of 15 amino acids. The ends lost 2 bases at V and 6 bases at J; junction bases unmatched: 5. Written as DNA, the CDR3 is TGTGCCATCAGTGAGCTGGGACAGGGGACCGATACGCAGTATTTT. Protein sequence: CAISELGQGTDTQYF.

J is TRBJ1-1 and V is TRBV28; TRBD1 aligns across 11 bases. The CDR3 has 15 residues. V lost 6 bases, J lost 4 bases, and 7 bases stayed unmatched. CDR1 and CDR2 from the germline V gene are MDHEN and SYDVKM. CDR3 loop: CASRWTGGRGTEAFF. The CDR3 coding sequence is TGTGCCAGCAGATGGACAGGGGGCCGGGGCACTGAAGCTTTCTTT.

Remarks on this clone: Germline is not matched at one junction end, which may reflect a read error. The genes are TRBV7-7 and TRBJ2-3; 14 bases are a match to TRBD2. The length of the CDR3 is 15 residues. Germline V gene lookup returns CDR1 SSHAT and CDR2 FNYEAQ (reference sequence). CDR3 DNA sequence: TGTGCTAGCAGCCTTGGGACTAGCGGGAGTTCAGCGCAGTATTTT. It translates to CASSLGTSGSSAQYF.

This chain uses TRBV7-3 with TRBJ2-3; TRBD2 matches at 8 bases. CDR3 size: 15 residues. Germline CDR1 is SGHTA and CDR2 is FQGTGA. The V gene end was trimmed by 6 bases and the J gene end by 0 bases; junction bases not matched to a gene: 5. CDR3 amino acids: CASSPSGLSTDTQYF. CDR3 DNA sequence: TGTGCCAGCAGTCCTAGCGGGCTTAGCACAGATACGCAGTATTTT.

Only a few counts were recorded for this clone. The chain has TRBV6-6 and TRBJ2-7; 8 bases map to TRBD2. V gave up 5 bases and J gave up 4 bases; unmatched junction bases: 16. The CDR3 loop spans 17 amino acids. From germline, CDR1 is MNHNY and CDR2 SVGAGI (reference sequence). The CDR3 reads CASSPFNSGLVPYEQYF. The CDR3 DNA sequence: TGTGCCAGCAGTCCGTTCAACTCGGGACTAGTTCCTTACGAGCAGTACTTC.

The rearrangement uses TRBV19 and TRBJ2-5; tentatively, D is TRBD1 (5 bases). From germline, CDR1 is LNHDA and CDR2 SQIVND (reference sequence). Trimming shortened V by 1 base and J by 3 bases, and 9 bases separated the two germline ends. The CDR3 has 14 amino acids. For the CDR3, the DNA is TGTGCCAGTAGTATAGGGGCAGGGAAAGAGACCCAGTACTTC. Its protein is CASSIGAGKETQYF.

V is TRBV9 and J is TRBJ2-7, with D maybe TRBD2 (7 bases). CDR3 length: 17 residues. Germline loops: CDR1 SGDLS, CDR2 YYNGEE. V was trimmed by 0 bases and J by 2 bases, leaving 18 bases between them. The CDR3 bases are TGTGCCAGCAGCGTAGGAGGGGGGGCAGCAGAGACCTACGAGCAGTACTTC. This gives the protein CASSVGGGAAETYEQYF.

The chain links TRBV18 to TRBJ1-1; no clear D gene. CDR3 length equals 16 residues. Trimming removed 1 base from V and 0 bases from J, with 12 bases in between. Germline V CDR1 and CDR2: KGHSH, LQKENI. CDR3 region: CASSPRLLDMNTEAFF. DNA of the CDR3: TGTGCCAGCTCACCACGGTTGTTAGACATGAACACTGAAGCTTTCTTT. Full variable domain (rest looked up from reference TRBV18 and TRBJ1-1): NAGVMQNPRHLVRRRGQEARLRCSPMKGHSHVYWYRQLPEEGLKFMVYLQKENIIDESGMPKERFSAEFPKEGPSILRIQQVVRGDSAAYFCASSPRLLDMNTEAFFGQGTRLTVV.

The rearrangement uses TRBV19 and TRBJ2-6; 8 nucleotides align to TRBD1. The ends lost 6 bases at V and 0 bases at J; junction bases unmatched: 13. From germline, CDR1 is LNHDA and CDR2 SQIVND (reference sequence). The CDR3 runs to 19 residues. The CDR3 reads CASSAGAGQDLSGANVLTF. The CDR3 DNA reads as TGTGCCAGTAGCGCCGGCGCGGGACAGGACCTCTCTGGGGCCAACGTCCTGACTTTC.

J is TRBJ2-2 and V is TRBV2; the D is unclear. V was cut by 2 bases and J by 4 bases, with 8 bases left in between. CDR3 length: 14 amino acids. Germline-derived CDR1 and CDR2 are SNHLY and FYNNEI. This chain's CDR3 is CASSEMAGTGELFF. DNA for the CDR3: TGTGCCAGCAGTGAAATGGCAGGCACCGGGGAGCTGTTTTTT.

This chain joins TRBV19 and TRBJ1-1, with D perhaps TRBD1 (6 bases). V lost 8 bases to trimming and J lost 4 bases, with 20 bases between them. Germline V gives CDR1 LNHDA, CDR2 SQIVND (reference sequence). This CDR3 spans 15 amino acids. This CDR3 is CASYSKQGPLTEAFF. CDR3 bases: TGTGCCAGTTACAGTAAACAGGGACCCCTCACTGAAGCTTTCTTT.

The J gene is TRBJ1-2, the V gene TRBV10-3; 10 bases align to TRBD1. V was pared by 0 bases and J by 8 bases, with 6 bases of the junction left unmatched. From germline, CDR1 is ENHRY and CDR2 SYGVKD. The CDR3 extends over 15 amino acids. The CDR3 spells CAISESGTGVKGYTF. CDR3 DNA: TGTGCCATCAGTGAGTCCGGGACAGGGGTTAAGGGCTACACCTTC.

CDR3 in amino acids: CASSWARTGRKYEQYV. The CDR3 nucleotides are TGTGCCAGCAGTTGGGCCCGTACAGGGCGAAAGTACGAGCAGTACGTC. The chain recombines TRBV6-2 or TRBV6-3 with TRBJ2-7; TRBD1 is a possible D gene (6 bases). Trimming took off 4 bases at V and 4 bases at J, with 20 bases between the two ends. Looked up from germline, CDR1 is MNHEY and CDR2 is SVGEGT. The CDR3 loop spans 16 amino acids.

CDR3 protein: CATEPGLAGVRDEQFF. The CDR3 DNA reads as TGTGCCACGGAACCGGGACTAGCGGGAGTTAGGGATGAGCAGTTCTTC. The chain employs TRBV10-3 and TRBJ2-1, with 14 bases matching TRBD2. The ends lost 10 bases at V and 8 bases at J; junction bases unmatched: 13. This CDR3 comprises 16 residues. Germline CDR1 reads ENHRY; CDR2 reads SYGVKD.

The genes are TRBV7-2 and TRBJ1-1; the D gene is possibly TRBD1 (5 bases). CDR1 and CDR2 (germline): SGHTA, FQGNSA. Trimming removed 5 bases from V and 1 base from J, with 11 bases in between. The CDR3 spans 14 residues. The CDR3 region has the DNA TGTGCCAGCAGCGAATACAGGAAGAACACTGAAGCTTTCTTT. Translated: CASSEYRKNTEAFF. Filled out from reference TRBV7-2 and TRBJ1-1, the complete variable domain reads GAGVSQSPSNKVTEKGKDVELRCDPISGHTALYWYRQSLGQGLEFLIYFQGNSAPDKSGLPSDRFSAERTGGSVSTLTIQRTQQEDSAVYLCASSEYRKNTEAFFGQGTRLTVV.

The CDR3 DNA sequence: TGTGCCAGCAGTTACTACCGGGGGTATGAGCAGTTCTTC. Protein product: CASSYYRGYEQFF. The J gene is TRBJ2-1, the V gene TRBV6-5; tentative D call: TRBD2 (6 bases). CDR3 length: 13 residues. Between the trimmed V and J ends, which lost 1 base and 8 bases, there was a span of 9 bases. Germline assignment: CDR1 MNHEY and CDR2 SVGAGI.

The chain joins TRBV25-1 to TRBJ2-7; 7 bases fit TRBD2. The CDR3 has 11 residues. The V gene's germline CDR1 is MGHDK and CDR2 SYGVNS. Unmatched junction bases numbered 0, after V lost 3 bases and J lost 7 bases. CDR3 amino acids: CASSEGGEQYF. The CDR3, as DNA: TGTGCCAGCAGTGAGGGAGGGGAGCAGTACTTC.

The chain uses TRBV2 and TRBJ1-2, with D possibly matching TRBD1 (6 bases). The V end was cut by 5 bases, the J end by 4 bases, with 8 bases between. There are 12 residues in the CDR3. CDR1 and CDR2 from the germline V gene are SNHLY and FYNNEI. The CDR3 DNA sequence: TGTGCCAGCAGTCGGACAGCCTATGGCTACACCTTC. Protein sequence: CASSRTAYGYTF.

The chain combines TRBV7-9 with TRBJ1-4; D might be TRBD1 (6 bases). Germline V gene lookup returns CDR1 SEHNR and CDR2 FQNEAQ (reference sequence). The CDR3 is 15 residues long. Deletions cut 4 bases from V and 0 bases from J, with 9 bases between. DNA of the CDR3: TGTGCCAGCAGCTCGGACAGTCCAACTAATGAAAAACTGTTTTTT. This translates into CASSSDSPTNEKLFF.

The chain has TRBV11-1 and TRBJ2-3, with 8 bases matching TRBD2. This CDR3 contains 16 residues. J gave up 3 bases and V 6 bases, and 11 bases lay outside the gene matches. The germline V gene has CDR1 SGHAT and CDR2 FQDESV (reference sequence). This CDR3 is CASRPLRGGRTDTQYF. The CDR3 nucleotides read TGTGCCAGCAGGCCCCTTCGGGGGGGCCGTACAGATACGCAGTATTTT.

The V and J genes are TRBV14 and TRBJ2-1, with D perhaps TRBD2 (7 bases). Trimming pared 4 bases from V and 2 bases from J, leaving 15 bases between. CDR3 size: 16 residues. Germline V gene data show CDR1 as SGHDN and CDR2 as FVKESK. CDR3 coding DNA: TGTGCCAGCAGCCCAACAGGGAGGGATCCCTACAATGAGCAGTTCTTC. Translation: CASSPTGRDPYNEQFF.

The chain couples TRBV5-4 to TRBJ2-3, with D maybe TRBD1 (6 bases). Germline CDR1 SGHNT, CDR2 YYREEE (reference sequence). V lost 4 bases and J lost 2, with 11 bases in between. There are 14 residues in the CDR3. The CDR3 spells CASSPTGPTDTQYF. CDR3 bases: TGTGCCAGCAGCCCGACAGGCCCCACAGATACGCAGTATTTT.

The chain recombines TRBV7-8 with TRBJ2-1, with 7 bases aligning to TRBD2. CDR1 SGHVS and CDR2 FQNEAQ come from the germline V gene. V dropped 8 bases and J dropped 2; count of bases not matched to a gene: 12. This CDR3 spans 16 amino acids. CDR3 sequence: CASGLRVGGTYNEQFF. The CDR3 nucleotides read TGTGCCAGCGGGTTGAGAGTGGGGGGGACCTACAATGAGCAGTTCTTC.